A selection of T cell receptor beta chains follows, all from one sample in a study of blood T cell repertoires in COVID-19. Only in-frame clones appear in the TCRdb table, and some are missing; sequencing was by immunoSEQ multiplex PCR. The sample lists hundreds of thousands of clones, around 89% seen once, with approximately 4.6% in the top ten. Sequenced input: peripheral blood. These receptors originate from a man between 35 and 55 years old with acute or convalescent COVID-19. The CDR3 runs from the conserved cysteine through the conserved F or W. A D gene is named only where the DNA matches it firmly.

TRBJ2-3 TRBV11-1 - CASSSIGAGTDTQYF
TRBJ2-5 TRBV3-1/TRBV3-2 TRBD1 CASSQDVRGRGTQYF
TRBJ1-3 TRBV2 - CASSAQGNTIYF
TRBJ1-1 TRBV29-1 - CSVVRGMTEAFF
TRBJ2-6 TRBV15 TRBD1 CATSRGQTGSSSGANVLTF
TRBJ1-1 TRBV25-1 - CASSEYWQGRTEAFF
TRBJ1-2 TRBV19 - CASSMGTQGGYTF
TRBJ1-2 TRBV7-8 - CASSPSPAGHYGYTF
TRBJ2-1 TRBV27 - CASSSDSSYNEQFF
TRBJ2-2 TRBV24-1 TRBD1 CATSEGTGGDTGELFF
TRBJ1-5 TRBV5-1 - CASSPNSNQPQHF
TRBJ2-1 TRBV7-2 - CASSLVGQTNEQFF
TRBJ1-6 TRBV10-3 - CAISPGPAGDSPLHF
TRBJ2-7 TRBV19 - CASSIGWGQATYEQYF
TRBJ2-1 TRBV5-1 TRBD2 CASSLGPSGGAGNEQFF
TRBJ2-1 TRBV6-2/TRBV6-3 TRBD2 CASSSPRSGGYNEQFF
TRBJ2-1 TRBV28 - CASKGGDRYNEQFF
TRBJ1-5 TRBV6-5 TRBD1 CASSRTGGSQPQHF
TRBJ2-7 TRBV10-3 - CAISETVRGYEQYF
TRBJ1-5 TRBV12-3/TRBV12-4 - CASSLGGPPPQHF
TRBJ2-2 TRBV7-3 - CASRGTGELFF
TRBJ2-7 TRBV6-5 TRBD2 CASTPGTRNEQYF
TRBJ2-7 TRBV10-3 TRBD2 CAISERLTSGDSEQYF
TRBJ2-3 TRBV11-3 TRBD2 CASSFGGAGTDTQYF
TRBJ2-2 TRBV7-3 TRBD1 CASSPSGGHGELFF
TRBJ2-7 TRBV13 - CASSLGTEESYEQYF
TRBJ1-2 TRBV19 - CASSRAGKETYGYTF
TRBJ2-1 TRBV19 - CASSWILRSNEQFF
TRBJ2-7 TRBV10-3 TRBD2 CAISEGLTSGGQSSYEQYF
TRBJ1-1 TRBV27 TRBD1 CASSRQGTTEAFF
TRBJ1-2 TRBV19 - CASSIVGRGTYGYTF
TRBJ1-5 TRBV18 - CASSPTGGRSNQPQHF
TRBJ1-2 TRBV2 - CASSEAPRTVYGYTF
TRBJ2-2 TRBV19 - CASSIGYYTGELFF
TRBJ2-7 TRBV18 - CASSPAPGVYEQYF
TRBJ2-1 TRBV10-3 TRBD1 CAISESGLVWKGQGYNEQFF
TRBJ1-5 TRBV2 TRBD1 CASRGQLSNQPQHF
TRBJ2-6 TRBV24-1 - CATSDPGLDGANVLTF
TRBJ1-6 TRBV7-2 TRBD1 CASSRDRYNSPLHF
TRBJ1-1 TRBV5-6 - CASSWSDRNTEAFF
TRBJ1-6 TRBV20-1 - CSAGGNSPLHF
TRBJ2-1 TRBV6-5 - CASRTTSYNEQFF
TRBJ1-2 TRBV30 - CAWSAPQVNTF
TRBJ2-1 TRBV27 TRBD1 CASSLIWDRIDNEQFF
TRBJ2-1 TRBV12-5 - CASGLGRNYNEQFF